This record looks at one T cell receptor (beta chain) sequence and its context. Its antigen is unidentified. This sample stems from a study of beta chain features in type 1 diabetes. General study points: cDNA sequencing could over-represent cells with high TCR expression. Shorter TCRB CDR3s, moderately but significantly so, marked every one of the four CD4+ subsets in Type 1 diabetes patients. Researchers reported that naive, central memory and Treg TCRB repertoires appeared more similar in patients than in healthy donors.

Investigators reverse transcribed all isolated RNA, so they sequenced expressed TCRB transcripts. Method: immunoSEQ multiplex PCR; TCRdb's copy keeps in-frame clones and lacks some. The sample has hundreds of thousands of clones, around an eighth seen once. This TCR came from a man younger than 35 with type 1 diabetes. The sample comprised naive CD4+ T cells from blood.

This chain's CDR3 is CASMGRISEGYTF. The CDR3 bases are TGTGCCAGCATGGGCAGAATCTCGGAGGGCTACACCTTC. This chain connects TRBV27 to TRBJ1-2; D remains ambiguous. V lost 7 bases and J lost 8, with 17 bases in between. The CDR3 is 13 amino acids. In germline, CDR1 is MNHEY, CDR2 SMNVEV (reference sequence).